This T cell receptor (beta chain) was retrieved from a study of vaccination effects on CD4 cells after COVID-19. The length of the CDR3 is 18 residues. The germline V gene encodes CDR1 MGHRA and CDR2 YSYEKL. V dropped 3 bases and J dropped 2; count of bases not matched to a gene: 12. Using immunoSEQ multiplex PCR, the repertoire was profiled, and TCRdb retains in-frame clones only, with some absent. The table shows tens of thousands of clones, with roughly two thirds occurring only once. Concerning this clone itself: Its target is not known.

Antigen-specific CD4+ T cells expanded by the ViraFEST assay with viral peptide pools were then sequenced. Isolation of CD4+ T cells took place after around 10 days of culture. Either the BNT162b2 or mRNA-1273 vaccine was given to participants in two doses. In the vaccine recipients, nucleocapsid antibodies were negative and there was no prior SARS-CoV-2 infection. The authors replaced half the medium with IL-2 medium on days 3 and 7. The sample in question was CD4+ T cells from PBMCs cultured with HCoV-229E spike peptides, obtained after COVID-19 vaccination. The chain combines TRBV4-1 with TRBJ2-7, with 11 bases identical to TRBD2. This TCR was recovered from a human donor who received a COVID-19 vaccine. The CDR3 spells CASSHDPPGTSGTYEQYF. CDR3 sequence (DNA): TGCGCCAGCAGCCATGATCCCCCCGGGACTAGCGGAACCTACGAGCAGTACTTC.